The source of this T cell receptor beta chain is a study of cytomegalovirus exposure and HLA in healthy donors. About the study: Earlier findings included roughly 120 million unique TCR beta sequences obtained from about 180 million T cells. Study-level points and caveats: Under in vitro conditions, three CMV-associated chains were confirmed as specific for CMV antigens. DRB1 showed the most TCR associations and HLA-C the fewest in a later analysis, as rates varied by HLA locus. Altogether, around 160 TCR beta chains were recorded as cytomegalovirus-associated.

CDR1 MDHEN and CDR2 SYDVKM come from the germline V gene. The V and J ends lost 6 bases and 5 bases, in that order; junction bases with no gene match: 19. The CDR3 runs to 19 residues. About this clone: Its target is unknown.

With 60 Vbeta and 13 Jbeta primers, the PCR was carried out. Sequencing used immunoSEQ multiplex PCR; TCRdb keeps in-frame clones, though not all of them. This table holds around 90,000 clones, roughly four fifths found once. The chain combines TRBV28 with TRBJ2-2, with 9 nucleotides matching TRBD1. Material: PBMCs. This TCR was recovered from a man aged 50-60 years in good health and CMV-seronegative. The CDR3 sequence is CASSTFRQPGQGNTGELFF. The CDR3 DNA reads TGTGCCAGCAGCACCTTTAGACAGCCGGGACAGGGAAATACCGGGGAGCTGTTTTTT.